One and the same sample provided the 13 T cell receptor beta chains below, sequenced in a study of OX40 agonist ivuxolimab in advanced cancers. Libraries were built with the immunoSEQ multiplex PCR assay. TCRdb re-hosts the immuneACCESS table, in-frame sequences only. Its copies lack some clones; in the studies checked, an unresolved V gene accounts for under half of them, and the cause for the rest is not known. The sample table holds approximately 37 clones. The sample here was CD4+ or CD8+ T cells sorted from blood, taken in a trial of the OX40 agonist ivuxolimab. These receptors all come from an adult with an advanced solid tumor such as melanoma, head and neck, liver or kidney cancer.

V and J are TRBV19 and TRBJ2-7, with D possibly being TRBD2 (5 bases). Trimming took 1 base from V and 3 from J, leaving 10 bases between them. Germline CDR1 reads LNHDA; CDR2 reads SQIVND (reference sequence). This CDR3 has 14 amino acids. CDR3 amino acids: CASSIATGNYEQYF. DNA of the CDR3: TGTGCCAGTAGTATAGCCACGGGAAACTACGAGCAGTACTTC.

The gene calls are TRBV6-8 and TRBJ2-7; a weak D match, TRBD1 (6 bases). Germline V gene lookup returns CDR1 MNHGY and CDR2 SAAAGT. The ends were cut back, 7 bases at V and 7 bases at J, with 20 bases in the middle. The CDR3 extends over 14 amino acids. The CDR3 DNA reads TGTGCCAGCAACCCAGAGGGGGACCAAGGGGAGCAGTACTTC. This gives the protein CASNPEGDQGEQYF.

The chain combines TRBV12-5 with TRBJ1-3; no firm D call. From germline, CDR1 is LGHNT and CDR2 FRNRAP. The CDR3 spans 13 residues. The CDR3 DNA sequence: TGTGCCAGCCTCATCGTCGGGGGAAACACCATATATTTT. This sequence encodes CASLIVGGNTIYF. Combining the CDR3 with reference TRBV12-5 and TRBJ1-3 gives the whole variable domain DARVTQTPRHKVTEMGQEVTMRCQPILGHNTVFWYRQTMMQGLELLAYFRNRAPLDDSGMPKDRFSAEMPDATLATLKIQPSEPRDSAVYFCASLIVGGNTIYFGEGSWLTVV.

Here the CDR3 DNA reads TGTGCCAGCTCACCCACCCAAACCTACAATGAGCAGTTCTTC. Translation gives CASSPTQTYNEQFF. This chain joins TRBV18 and TRBJ2-1; D is uncertain. CDR1 is KGHSH and CDR2 is LQKENI in the germline V gene. The length of the CDR3 is 14 residues. Trimming took off 3 bases at V and 2 bases at J, with 8 bases between the two ends.

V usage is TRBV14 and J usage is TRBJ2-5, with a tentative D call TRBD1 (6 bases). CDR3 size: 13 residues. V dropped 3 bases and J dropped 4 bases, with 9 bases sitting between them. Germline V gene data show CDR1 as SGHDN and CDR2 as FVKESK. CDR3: CASSQLGGETQYF. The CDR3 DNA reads TGTGCCAGCAGCCAGCTAGGGGGAGAGACCCAGTACTTC.

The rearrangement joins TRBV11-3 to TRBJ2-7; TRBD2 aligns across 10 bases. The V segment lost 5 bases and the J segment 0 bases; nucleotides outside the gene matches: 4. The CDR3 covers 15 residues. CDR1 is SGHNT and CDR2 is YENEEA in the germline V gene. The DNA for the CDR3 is TGTGCCAGCAGCAAGAGCGGGGGGGCCTCCTACGAGCAGTACTTC. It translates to CASSKSGGASYEQYF.

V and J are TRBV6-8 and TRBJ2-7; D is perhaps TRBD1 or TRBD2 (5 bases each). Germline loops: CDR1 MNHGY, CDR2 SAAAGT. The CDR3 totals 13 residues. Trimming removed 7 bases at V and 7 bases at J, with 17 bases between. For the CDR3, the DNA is TGTGCCAGCAAGCAAGCAAGGGACGGGGAGCAGTACTTC. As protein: CASKQARDGEQYF.

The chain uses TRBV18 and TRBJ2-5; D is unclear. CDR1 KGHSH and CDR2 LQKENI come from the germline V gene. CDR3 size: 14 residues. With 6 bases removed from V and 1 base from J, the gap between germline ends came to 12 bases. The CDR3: CASSLGLPQETQYF. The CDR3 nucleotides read TGTGCCAGCTCCCTCGGGCTCCCCCAAGAGACCCAGTACTTC.

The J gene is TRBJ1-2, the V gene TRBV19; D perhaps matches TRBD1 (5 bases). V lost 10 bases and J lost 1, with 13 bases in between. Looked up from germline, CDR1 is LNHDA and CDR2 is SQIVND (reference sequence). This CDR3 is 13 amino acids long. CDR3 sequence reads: CAIEGPGNYGYTF. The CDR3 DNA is TGTGCCATTGAGGGGCCAGGTAACTATGGCTACACCTTC.

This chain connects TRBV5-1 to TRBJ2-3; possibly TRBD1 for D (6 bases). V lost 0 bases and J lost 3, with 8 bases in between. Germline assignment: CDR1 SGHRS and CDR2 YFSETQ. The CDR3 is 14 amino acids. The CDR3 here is CASSLGRGTDTQYF. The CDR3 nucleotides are TGCGCCAGCAGCTTGGGCAGGGGTACAGATACGCAGTATTTT.

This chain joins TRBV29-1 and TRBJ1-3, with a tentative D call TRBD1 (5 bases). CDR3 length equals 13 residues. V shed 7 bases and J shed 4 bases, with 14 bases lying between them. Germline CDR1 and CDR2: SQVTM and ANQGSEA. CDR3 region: CSARDFGGNTIYF. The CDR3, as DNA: TGCAGCGCTCGGGACTTCGGGGGAAACACCATATATTTT.

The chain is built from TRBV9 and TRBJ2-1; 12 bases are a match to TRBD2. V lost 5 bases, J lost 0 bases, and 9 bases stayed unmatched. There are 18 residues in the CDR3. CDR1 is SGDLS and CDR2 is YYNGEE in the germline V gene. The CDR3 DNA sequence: TGTGCCAGCAGTGAGCTAGCGGGAGGGTTGAGCTCCTACAATGAGCAGTTCTTC. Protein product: CASSELAGGLSSYNEQFF.

DNA of the CDR3: TGTGCCAGCAGTTATACCGGACAGGGGAAGAATGAGCAGTTCTTC. Translation gives CASSYTGQGKNEQFF. The chain links TRBV6-8 to TRBJ2-1; the match to TRBD1 covers 9 bases. CDR3 size: 15 residues. CDR1 MNHGY and CDR2 SAAAGT come from the germline V gene. V trimming: 3 bases; J trimming: 7 bases; junction bases outside the gene matches: 7.